The 24 T cell receptor beta chains below all came from one sample that was sequenced in a study of T cell changes during pregnancy in multiple sclerosis. The protocol was immunoSEQ multiplex PCR, while the TCRdb copy is restricted to in-frame clones and leaves out a portion. This sample has 90,000 to 120,000 clones, with less than 95% found just once. Source: peripheral blood, taken in the third trimester of pregnancy. The receptors were gathered from a female donor in good health, enrolled as a control in a pregnancy study.

V and J are TRBV11-1 and TRBJ2-6; D remains ambiguous. Per germline, CDR1 SGHAT and CDR2 FQDESV (reference sequence). V lost 2 bases and J lost 0, with 14 bases in between. The length of the CDR3 is 18 residues. For the CDR3, the DNA is TGTGCCAGCAGCTTACCGCCAGGCTTTCGCTCTGGGGCCAACGTCCTGACTTTC. Translating it yields CASSLPPGFRSGANVLTF.

The chain is built from TRBV6-5 and TRBJ1-2, with D maybe TRBD1 (5 bases). Germline V gene lookup returns CDR1 MNHEY and CDR2 SVGAGI. This CDR3 is built from 14 residues. V lost 2 bases, J lost 6 bases, and 13 bases lay in between. The CDR3 nucleotides are TGTGCCAGCAGTTACGGGGCCAGGGTGGATGGCTACACCTTC. Protein: CASSYGARVDGYTF.

The genes are TRBV6-5 and TRBJ2-5; D is perhaps TRBD1 (6 bases). Germline loops: CDR1 MNHEY, CDR2 SVGAGI. The CDR3 has 12 residues. V was clipped by 5 bases and J by 6 bases, with 10 bases between them. The CDR3 DNA reads as TGTGCCAGCAGTCAGGGACAAAAGACCCAGTACTTC. Encoded protein: CASSQGQKTQYF.

This clone appeared once. The chain carries TRBV4-2 and TRBJ2-1; TRBD2 matches at 10 bases. Germline CDR1 and CDR2: LGHNA and YNFKEQ. The CDR3 sequence is 16 residues long. V dropped 0 bases and J dropped 6; count of bases not matched to a gene: 5. CDR3 region: CASSQDPASGGNEQFF. In nucleotides, the CDR3 is TGTGCCAGCAGCCAAGATCCGGCTAGCGGGGGCAATGAGCAGTTCTTC.

This chain uses TRBV19 with TRBJ1-6; a weak D match, TRBD1 (5 bases). Germline CDR1 is LNHDA and CDR2 is SQIVND (reference sequence). This CDR3 has 14 amino acids. Trimming shortened V by 3 bases and J by 9 bases, and 12 bases separated the two germline ends. In DNA form, the CDR3 reads TGTGCCAGTAGTATCCGACAGCGGGGTTCACCCCTCCACTTT. Amino acids: CASSIRQRGSPLHF.

There are a few counts of this clone. V and J are TRBV30 and TRBJ1-1; no definite D call. CDR1 and CDR2 from the germline V gene are GTSNPN and SVGIG (reference sequence). This CDR3 has 13 amino acids. V dropped 3 bases and J dropped 5 bases, with 13 bases sitting between them. In DNA form, the CDR3 reads TGTGCCTGGAGACAGTACGTTTCTACTGAAGCTTTCTTT. Translation: CAWRQYVSTEAFF.

The chain carries TRBV5-1 and TRBJ2-7; 11 nucleotides line up with TRBD1. Germline CDR1 and CDR2: SGHRS and YFSETQ. J lost 9 bases, V lost 0 bases, and 14 bases had no gene match. There are 17 residues in the CDR3. The CDR3 coding sequence is TGCGCCAGCAGCTTGGGACCAGGGACAGGGGGACAACGGGGGCAGTACTTC. As protein: CASSLGPGTGGQRGQYF. Full variable domain (outside the CDR3, taken from reference TRBV5-1 and TRBJ2-7): KAGVTQTPRYLIKTRGQQVTLSCSPISGHRSVSWYQQTPGQGLQFLFEYFSETQRNKGNFPGRFSGRQFSNSRSEMNVSTLELGDSALYLCASSLGPGTGGQRGQYFGPGTRLTVT.

The genes are TRBV7-2 and TRBJ1-5; D uncertain. The CDR3 has 16 amino acids. Germline CDR1 SGHTA, CDR2 FQGNSA. The ends were cut back, 1 base at V and 3 bases at J, with 13 bases in the middle. The CDR3 DNA reads as TGTGCCAGCAGCTTAGAAGTCCGACGGGACAATCAGCCCCAGCATTTT. The encoded protein is CASSLEVRRDNQPQHF. Drawing the rest from reference TRBV7-2 and TRBJ1-5, the complete variable domain is GAGVSQSPSNKVTEKGKDVELRCDPISGHTALYWYRQSLGQGLEFLIYFQGNSAPDKSGLPSDRFSAERTGGSVSTLTIQRTQQEDSAVYLCASSLEVRRDNQPQHFGDGTRLSIL.

The chain employs TRBV7-9 and TRBJ1-2, with 7 nucleotides matching TRBD1. Germline CDR1 and CDR2: SEHNR and FQNEAQ (reference sequence). The CDR3 totals 17 residues. The ends lost 1 base at V and 3 bases at J; junction bases unmatched: 11. In nucleotides, the CDR3 is TGTGCCAGCAGCTTAGTGGGTGGGACAGACCTCTACTATGGCTACACCTTC. Protein: CASSLVGGTDLYYGYTF.

V and J are TRBV4-3 and TRBJ1-2; D uncertain. Trimming stripped 0 bases from V and 5 bases from J, with 10 bases between. The germline V gene has CDR1 LGHNA and CDR2 YSLEER. CDR3 size: 14 residues. CDR3 nucleotides: TGCGCCAGCAGCCAAGAGTTGGCGGGGTATGGCTACACCTTC. Protein: CASSQELAGYGYTF.

The V call is TRBV19, the J call TRBJ2-5, with 8 nucleotides matching TRBD1. V shed 9 bases and J 5 bases; nucleotides not matched to a gene: 5. The germline gives CDR1 LNHDA, CDR2 SQIVND (reference sequence). This CDR3 contains 12 residues. CDR3 sequence reads: CASGQGIETQYF. The CDR3 nucleotides are TGTGCCAGCGGACAGGGCATCGAGACCCAGTACTTC.

The chain recombines TRBV4-3 with TRBJ2-5, with D possibly being TRBD2 (5 bases). The CDR3 extends over 13 amino acids. The germline V gene encodes CDR1 LGHNA and CDR2 YSLEER. Trimming stripped 5 bases from V and 5 bases from J, with 12 bases between. The CDR3 DNA sequence: TGCGCCAGCAGCTCCCGGCTAGCCGAGACCCAGTACTTC. Translation: CASSSRLAETQYF.

This sequence joins TRBV9 and TRBJ1-2; D ambiguous. Looked up from germline, CDR1 is SGDLS and CDR2 is YYNGEE. The V end was cut by 3 bases, the J end by 4 bases, with 10 bases between. The length of the CDR3 is 13 residues. As DNA, the CDR3 is TGTGCCAGCAGCGGAAATAGCGGCTATGGCTACACCTTC. Its translation is CASSGNSGYGYTF.

For the CDR3, the DNA is TGTGCCAGCAGCCCTAGTTTGAGTCGGAACACTGAAGCTTTCTTT. It encodes CASSPSLSRNTEAFF. The chain combines TRBV7-2 with TRBJ1-1; D gene ambiguous. Looked up from germline, CDR1 is SGHTA and CDR2 is FQGNSA. This CDR3 has 15 amino acids. V dropped 5 bases and J dropped 1 base, with 14 bases sitting between them.

To note about this clone: Relative to the germline gene, one junction end is altered; a read error may explain this. The V call is TRBV19, the J call TRBJ1-5; 11 bases align to TRBD1. Germline CDR1 LNHDA, CDR2 SQIVND (reference sequence). CDR3 size: 16 residues. The chain's CDR3 is CACRRDRGFSNQPQHF. CDR3 nucleotide sequence: TGTGCCTGTAGAAGGGACAGGGGGTTTAGCAATCAGCCCCAGCATTTT.

V gene TRBV6-5 combines with J gene TRBJ2-7; D is perhaps TRBD1 (6 bases). The CDR3 has 15 residues. Looked up from germline, CDR1 is MNHEY and CDR2 is SVGAGI. The V end was cut by 5 bases, the J end by 2 bases, with 16 bases between. In DNA, the CDR3 is TGTGCCAGCAGTCCACCTCTCAGGGGACCCTACGAGCAGTACTTC. Encoded protein: CASSPPLRGPYEQYF.

The chain has TRBV21-1 and TRBJ1-5; the table's TRBD1 call for D was not verified on the DNA. TRBV21-1 is an annotated pseudogene. The CDR3 runs to 15 residues. The CDR3 sequence: CASTYPVDSDQPQHF. The CDR3 coding sequence is TGTGCCAGCACCTACCCGGTGGACAGTGATCAGCCCCAGCATTTT.

CDR3 protein: CASSELERGGGETQYF. The CDR3 bases are TGTGCCAGCAGTGAATTGGAGCGGGGGGGAGGGGAGACCCAGTACTTC. This sequence joins TRBV6-1 and TRBJ2-5; 10 bases match TRBD2. The trim removed 2 bases at V and 5 bases at J, leaving 8 bases unmatched. Germline lookup yields CDR1 MNHNS and CDR2 SASEGT. CDR3 length: 16 amino acids.

The chain carries TRBV6-6 and TRBJ1-2, with 9 bases that match TRBD1. The CDR3 loop spans 14 amino acids. The germline CDR1 and CDR2 sequences are MNHNY and SVGAGI (reference sequence). V trimming: 5 bases; J trimming: 3 bases; junction bases outside the gene matches: 4. The CDR3 DNA reads as TGTGCCAGCAGTCCACAGGGGGCAGACTATGGCTACACCTTC. Amino acids: CASSPQGADYGYTF.

V is TRBV6-4 and J is TRBJ1-1, with a possible D match to TRBD1 (6 bases). Trimming cost V 11 bases and J 4 bases, with 26 bases left between them. Looked up from germline, CDR1 is MRHNA and CDR2 is SNTAGT. The length of the CDR3 is 16 residues. The CDR3 DNA follows: TGTGCCCCATTGGGGGGGCCGGAGGTCCTGTGCACTGAAGCTTTCTTT. Protein: CAPLGGPEVLCTEAFF.

The V gene is TRBV9, the J gene TRBJ1-1; 7 bases agree with TRBD1. CDR3 length: 14 residues. J gave up 5 bases and V 4 bases, and 8 bases lay outside the gene matches. The V gene's germline CDR1 is SGDLS and CDR2 YYNGEE. The CDR3 is CASSLSGGHTEAFF. CDR3 in DNA: TGTGCCAGCAGCCTCTCAGGGGGTCATACTGAAGCTTTCTTT.

The chain's CDR3 is CASTKQGTNTEAFF. The CDR3 DNA is TGTGCCAGCACTAAACAGGGGACAAACACTGAAGCTTTCTTT. The V gene is TRBV7-2, the J gene TRBJ1-1; 7 nucleotides agree with TRBD1. Germline V gene sequence: CDR1 SGHTA, CDR2 FQGNSA. CDR3 length equals 14 residues. V gave up 7 bases and J gave up 2 bases; unmatched junction bases: 7.

The chain recombines TRBV27 with TRBJ1-2; 9 nucleotides match TRBD1. The V gene end was trimmed by 2 bases and the J gene end by 4 bases; junction bases not matched to a gene: 8. Germline loops: CDR1 MNHEY, CDR2 SMNVEV (reference sequence). This CDR3 region has 16 residues. The CDR3: CASSLGGTGRIYGYTF. In nucleotides, the CDR3 is TGTGCCAGCAGTTTAGGAGGGACAGGGAGGATCTATGGCTACACCTTC.

This chain uses TRBV4-2 with TRBJ2-1; 11 bases map to TRBD2. This CDR3 region has 16 residues. J gave up 6 bases and V 0 bases, and 4 bases lay outside the gene matches. Per germline, CDR1 LGHNA and CDR2 YNFKEQ. The CDR3 region is CASSQEGSGGANEQFF. DNA for the CDR3: TGTGCCAGCAGCCAAGAGGGTAGCGGGGGGGCCAATGAGCAGTTCTTC.